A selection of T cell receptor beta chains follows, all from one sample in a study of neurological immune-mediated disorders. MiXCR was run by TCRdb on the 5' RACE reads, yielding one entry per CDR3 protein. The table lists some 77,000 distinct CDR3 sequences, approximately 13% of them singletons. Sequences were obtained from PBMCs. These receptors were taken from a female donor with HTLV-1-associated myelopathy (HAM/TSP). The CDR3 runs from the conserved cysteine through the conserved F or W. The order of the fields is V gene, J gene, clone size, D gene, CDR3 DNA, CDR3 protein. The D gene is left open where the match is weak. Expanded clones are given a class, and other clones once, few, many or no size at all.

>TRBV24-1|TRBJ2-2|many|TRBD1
TGTGCCACCAGTGAGTCACAGGGGGTGCCCGGGGAGCTGTTTTTT
CATSESQGVPGELFF
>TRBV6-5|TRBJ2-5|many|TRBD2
TGTGCCAGCAGTTACCTCTCGGGGGGCCAAGAGACCCAGTACTTC
CASSYLSGGQETQYF
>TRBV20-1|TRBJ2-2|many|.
TGCAGTGCCGAATGGGGGAACACCGGGGAGCTGTTTTTT
CSAEWGNTGELFF
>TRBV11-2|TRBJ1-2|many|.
TGTGCCAGCAGCTTACCCGTACTAAACTATGGCTACACCTTC
CASSLPVLNYGYTF
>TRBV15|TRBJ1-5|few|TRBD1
TGTGCCACCAGCGTTAGATTTCGCCAGGGGGACCCCCAGCCCCAGCATTTT
CATSVRFRQGDPQPQHF
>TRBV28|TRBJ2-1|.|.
TGTGCCAGCAGTGCCAGGACGGGTGAGCAGTTCTTC
CASSARTGEQFF
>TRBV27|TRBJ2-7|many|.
TGTGCCAGCAGTTCCCCGGGACGGAGCTACGAGCAGTACTTC
CASSSPGRSYEQYF
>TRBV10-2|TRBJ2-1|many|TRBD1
TGCGCCAGCAGCGTGGACAGGGCTAACTACAATGAGCAGTTCTTC
CASSVDRANYNEQFF
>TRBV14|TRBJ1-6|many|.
TGTGCCAGCAGCCAAGACCGCGGGCGGAATTCACCCCTCCACTTT
CASSQDRGRNSPLHF
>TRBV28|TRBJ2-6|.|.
TGTGCCAGCCAGGTCAGGACACTCTCTGGGGCCAACGTCCTGACTTTC
CASQVRTLSGANVLTF
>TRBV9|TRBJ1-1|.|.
TGTGCCAGCAGCGTAGGTCCCCGGATGGACAGTACTGAAGCTTTCTTT
CASSVGPRMDSTEAFF
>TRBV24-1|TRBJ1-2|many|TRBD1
TGTGCCACCAGTGGTACAGGGGGCGCGGAGACCTTC
CATSGTGGAETF
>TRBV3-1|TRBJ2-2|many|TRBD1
TGTGCCAGCAGCCAACGGACAGGGGCAAACACCGGGGAGCTGTTTTTT
CASSQRTGANTGELFF
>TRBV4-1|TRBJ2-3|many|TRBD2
TGCGCCAGCAGTACGCGGGGGGACGTCTTTGATACGCAGTATTTT
CASSTRGDVFDTQYF
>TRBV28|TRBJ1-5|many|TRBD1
TGTGCCAGCAGCCCCCGGACAGGGGGCGATAGCAATCAGCCCCAGCATTTT
CASSPRTGGDSNQPQHF
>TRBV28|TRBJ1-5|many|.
TGTGCCAGCACCGGGACTGCGGGGTATCAGCCCCAGCATTTT
CASTGTAGYQPQHF
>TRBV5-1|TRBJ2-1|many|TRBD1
TGCGCCAGCAGCCGGGACAGGAACAATGAGCAGTTCTTC
CASSRDRNNEQFF
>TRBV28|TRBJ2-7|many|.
TGTGCCAGCAGTTTAAGCAGACACGAGCAGTACTTC
CASSLSRHEQYF
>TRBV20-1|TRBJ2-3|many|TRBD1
TGCAGTGCTGGGGACAGGAGAGTCACAGATACGCAGTATTTT
CSAGDRRVTDTQYF
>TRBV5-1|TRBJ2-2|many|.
TGCGCCAGCAACGTCAGGGCTAACACCGGGGAGCTGTTTTTT
CASNVRANTGELFF
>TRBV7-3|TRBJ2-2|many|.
TGTGCCAGCAGCTTTCGCACCGGGGAGCTGTTTTTT
CASSFRTGELFF
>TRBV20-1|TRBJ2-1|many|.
TGCAGTGCTATCGGCAATGAGCAGTTCTTC
CSAIGNEQFF
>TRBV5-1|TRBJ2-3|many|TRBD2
TGCGCCAGCAGCGCCGCCGGGACTAGCGTCACAGATACGCAGTATTTT
CASSAAGTSVTDTQYF
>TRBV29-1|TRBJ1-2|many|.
TGCAGCGTTGAAGAAGTATCTCGTGGCTACACCTTC
CSVEEVSRGYTF
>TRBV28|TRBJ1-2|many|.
TGTGCCAGCAGCCTGAGGGTCTCTGGCTACACCTTC
CASSLRVSGYTF
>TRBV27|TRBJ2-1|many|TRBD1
TGTGCCAGCAGTTACGGGACAGGGTCCTACAATGAGCAGTTCTTC
CASSYGTGSYNEQFF
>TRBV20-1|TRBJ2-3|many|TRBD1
TGCAGTGCTAGAGTTGGGACAGGGGGGGGGACAGATACGCAGTATTTT
CSARVGTGGGTDTQYF
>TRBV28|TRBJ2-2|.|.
TGTGCCAGCCTAGGGTTGGACACCGGGGAGCTGTTTTTT
CASLGLDTGELFF
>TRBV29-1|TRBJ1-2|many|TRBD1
TGCAGCGTCCAGGGGGCCAGCTACTATGGCTACACCTTC
CSVQGASYYGYTF
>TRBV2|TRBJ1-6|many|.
TGTGCCAGCAGTGAATTGGGAGGGGTACCTATTTCACCCCTCCACTTT
CASSELGGVPISPLHF
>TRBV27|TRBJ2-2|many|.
TGTGCCAGCAGTTTATCGGGACCCAGGGCCACCGGGGAGCTGTTTTTT
CASSLSGPRATGELFF
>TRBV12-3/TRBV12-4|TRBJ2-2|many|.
TGTGCCAGCCTAGCCACAAACACCGGGGAGCTGTTTTTT
CASLATNTGELFF
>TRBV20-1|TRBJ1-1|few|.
TGCAGTGCTGCCATCATGAACACTGAAGCTTTCTTT
CSAAIMNTEAFF
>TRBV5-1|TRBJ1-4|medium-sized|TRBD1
TGCGCCAGCAGCACCCGGACAGGGGTTAATGAAAAACTGTTTTTT
CASSTRTGVNEKLFF
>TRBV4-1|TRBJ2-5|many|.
TGCGCCAGCAGCCAAGATCGGACAGAGACCCAGTACTTC
CASSQDRTETQYF
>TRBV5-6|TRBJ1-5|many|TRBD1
TGTGCCAGCAGCGCCCTGGACAGGGTTGGTCAGCCCCAGCATTTT
CASSALDRVGQPQHF
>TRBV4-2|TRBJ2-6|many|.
TGTGCCAGCAGCCCGCTTGCGGAGGCGGGGGCCAACGTCCTGACTTTC
CASSPLAEAGANVLTF
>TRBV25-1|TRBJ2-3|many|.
TGTGCCAGCAGTGGGCCAGGGGCTGAAACAGATACGCAGTATTTT
CASSGPGAETDTQYF
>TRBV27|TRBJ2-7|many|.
TGTGCCAGCAGTTTATTCGGGCAGGGATTCAGGTCCTACGAGCAGTACTTC
CASSLFGQGFRSYEQYF
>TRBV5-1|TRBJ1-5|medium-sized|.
TGCGCCAGCAGCTTGTCGGGGAGCAATCAGCCCCAGCATTTT
CASSLSGSNQPQHF
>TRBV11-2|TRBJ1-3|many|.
TGTGCCAGCGCCGCGGCTCTTGGAAACACCATATATTTT
CASAAALGNTIYF
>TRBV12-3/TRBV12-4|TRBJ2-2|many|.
TGTGCCAGCAGTCTCGGCAGGGTAAACACCGGGGAGCTGTTTTTT
CASSLGRVNTGELFF
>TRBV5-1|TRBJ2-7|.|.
TGCGCCAGCAGCAGTGACAACTACGAGCAGTACTTC
CASSSDNYEQYF
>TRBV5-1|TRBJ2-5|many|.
TGCGCCAGCAGCTTGGTAGAAGAAGAGACCCAGTACTTC
CASSLVEEETQYF
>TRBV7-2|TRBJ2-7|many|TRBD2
TGTGCCAGCAGCTTTTTCAGGGAGGGCTACGAGCAGTACTTC
CASSFFREGYEQYF
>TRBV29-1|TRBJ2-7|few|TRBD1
TGCAGCGTTGTAACAGGGGTCCACGAGCAGTACTTC
CSVVTGVHEQYF
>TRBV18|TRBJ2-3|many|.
TGTGCCACCAAAGGGCGCAGCACAGATACGCAGTATTTT
CATKGRSTDTQYF
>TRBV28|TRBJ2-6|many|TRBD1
TGTGCCAGCAGGAAGACAGGGATAGGAGCAAGTGGGGCCAACGTCCTGACTTTC
CASRKTGIGASGANVLTF
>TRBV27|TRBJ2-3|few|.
TGTGCCAGCGGCCCTCGGGTGGATACGCAGTATTTT
CASGPRVDTQYF
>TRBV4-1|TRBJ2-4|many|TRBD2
TGCGCCAGCAGCCAAGATGGCCGGGGGGGCGGAAACATTCAGTACTTC
CASSQDGRGGGNIQYF
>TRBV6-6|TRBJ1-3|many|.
TGTGCCAGCAGCATTCTAAATACCATATATTTT
CASSILNTIYF
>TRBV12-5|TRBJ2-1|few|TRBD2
TGTGCTAGTGGTTTGGGTGGACTAGCGGGGGCGGTGCGTTTATATGAGCAGTTCTTC
CASGLGGLAGAVRLYEQFF
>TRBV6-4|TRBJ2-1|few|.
TGTGCCAGCAGTGGGCCGGGGTCCTACAATGAGCAGTTCTTC
CASSGPGSYNEQFF
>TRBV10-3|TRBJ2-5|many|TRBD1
TGTGCCGTCGCCGGGACAGGGCCAGAGACCCAGTACTTC
CAVAGTGPETQYF
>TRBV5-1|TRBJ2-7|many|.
TGCGCCAGCAGCTTGTCGGGGTACGAGCAGTACTTC
CASSLSGYEQYF